The 3 T cell receptor beta chains below were found in one sample sequenced in a study of blood T cell repertoires in COVID-19. Sequencing used immunoSEQ multiplex PCR; TCRdb keeps in-frame clones, though not all of them. The table shows 65,000 to 100,000 clones, with approximately 80% occurring only once. Sequenced material: peripheral blood. Receptors originate from a human donor in a cohort sampled during active COVID-19.

The rearrangement uses TRBV5-1 and TRBJ2-7; a possible D gene is TRBD2 (6 bases). Germline values: CDR1 SGHRS, CDR2 YFSETQ. The CDR3 contains 14 residues. The germline V and J ends were trimmed by 4 bases and 0 bases, with 11 bases remaining between them. The CDR3 region is CASSGAGSSYEQYF. The CDR3 bases are TGCGCCAGCAGCGGGGCGGGGAGCTCCTACGAGCAGTACTTC.

This clone turned up a few times. The rearrangement uses TRBV30 and TRBJ1-3; a possible D gene is TRBD1 (6 bases). From germline, CDR1 is GTSNPN and CDR2 SVGIG (reference sequence). The ends were cut back, 2 bases at V and 0 bases at J, with 8 bases in the middle. This CDR3 is built from 14 residues. The CDR3 DNA sequence: TGTGCCTGGAGTAACAGGGCCTCTGGAAACACCATATATTTT. Its protein is CAWSNRASGNTIYF. Full variable domain (outside the CDR3, taken from reference TRBV30 and TRBJ1-3): SQTIHQWPATLVQPVGSPLSLECTVEGTSNPNLYWYRQAAGRGLQLLFYSVGIGQISSEVPQNLSASRPQDRQFILSSKKLLLSDSGFYLCAWSNRASGNTIYFGEGSWLTVV.

The chain links TRBV10-1 to TRBJ1-1; D gene ambiguous. The CDR3 contains 13 residues. V was cut by 8 bases and J by 6 bases, with 16 bases left in between. Germline V lookup: CDR1 WNHNN, CDR2 SYGVQD (reference sequence). The DNA of the CDR3 is TGCGCCAGCTCTGCGAAGCCCTTCTCTGAAGCTTTCTTT. Encoded protein: CASSAKPFSEAFF.